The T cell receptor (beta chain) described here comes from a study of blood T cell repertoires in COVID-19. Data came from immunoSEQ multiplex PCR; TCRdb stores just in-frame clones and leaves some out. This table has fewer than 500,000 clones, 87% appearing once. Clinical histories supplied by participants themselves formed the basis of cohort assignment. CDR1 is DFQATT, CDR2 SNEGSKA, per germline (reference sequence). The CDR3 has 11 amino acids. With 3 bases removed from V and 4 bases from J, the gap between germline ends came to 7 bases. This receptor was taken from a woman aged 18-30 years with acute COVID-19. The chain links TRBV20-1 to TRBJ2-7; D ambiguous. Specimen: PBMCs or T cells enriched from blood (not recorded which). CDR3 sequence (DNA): TGCAGTGCTAGCGCGAATTACGAGCAGTACTTC. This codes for CSASANYEQYF.